This T cell receptor beta chain stems from a study of T cell responses to AZD1222 COVID-19 vaccine. The assay was immunoSEQ multiplex PCR, and TCRdb's table has in-frame clones only and misses some. Altogether about 150,000 clones are present, roughly 85% being singletons, with the ten largest covering under 9.5%. As for this clone: No antigen is known for it.

The length of the CDR3 is 13 residues. Trimming cost V 7 bases and J 2 bases; bases outside gene matches: 1. Study results and caveats: Reports say nearly half of spike-specific TCRs go after unmutated variant regions. All repertoire sampling was performed exclusively after the peak T cell response.

Sequences were derived from peripheral blood, sampled on day 0 of AZD1222 vaccination. The clonotype originates from an adult in good health. The rearrangement links TRBV12-3 or TRBV12-4 to TRBJ2-1, with 8 bases matching TRBD1. The CDR3 DNA sequence: TGTGCCAGCACAGGGGGCGCCTACAATGAGCAGTTCTTC. Translation: CASTGGAYNEQFF.